This TCR beta chain was obtained from a study of OX40 agonist ivuxolimab in advanced cancers. About the research overall: Under the entry rules, prior anti-PD-1, anti-PD-L1 or anti-CTLA-4 therapy was allowed, and around 40% had some. Study-wide results and caveats: Some patients without response likewise showed low normalized clonal expansion. Mean expanded clone counts were higher in CD8+ than CD4+ T cells.

Sequenced by immunoSEQ multiplex PCR; TCRdb stores in-frame clones only, minus some. The data contain 65,000 to 90,000 clones, 70% to 90% of them singletons. About this clone itself: Its antigen is as yet unknown.

The V gene's germline CDR1 is MNHEY and CDR2 SMNVEV (reference sequence). The V and J ends lost 4 bases and 3 bases, in that order; junction bases with no gene match: 17. The CDR3 runs 18 residues. This chain uses TRBV27 with TRBJ2-7; 8 bases line up with TRBD1. Material: CD4+ or CD8+ T cells sorted from blood, obtained in a trial of the OX40 agonist ivuxolimab. This TCR was recovered from an adult with an advanced solid tumor such as melanoma, head and neck, liver or kidney cancer. As DNA, the CDR3 is TGTGCCAGCAGTTCGATGACCCTACAGGGGGGAACAGGCTACGAGCAGTACTTC. Translation gives CASSSMTLQGGTGYEQYF.